The present entry profiles one T cell receptor (beta chain) with its context. The antigen remains unidentified. The V gene end was trimmed by 5 bases and the J gene end by 4 bases; junction bases not matched to a gene: 8. The CDR3 sequence is 15 residues long. Germline V gene lookup returns CDR1 LNHNV and CDR2 YYDKDF (reference sequence). Primers for the PCR totalled 60 Vbeta and 13 Jbeta. Assay: immunoSEQ multiplex PCR; the TCRdb copy retains only in-frame clones and omits some. The data show 90,000 to 110,000 clones, with 65% to 85% seen just once and about 6% held by the top ten. The data derive from a study of cytomegalovirus exposure and HLA in healthy donors. Study-wide findings and caveats: Rare sequences made up most TCRs, while some public TCRs were found in many donors. Near-uniform donor sequencing depth was presumed by presence/absence analyses.

Specimen: PBMCs. This rearrangement joins TRBV15 to TRBJ2-3; 8 nucleotides match TRBD2. This clonotype originated in a male donor in good health and CMV-seronegative. This chain's CDR3 is CATSVAGTLSDTQYF. As DNA, the CDR3 is TGTGCCACCAGCGTAGCGGGAACCTTATCAGATACGCAGTATTTT.